The rows below give T cell receptor beta chains drawn from one sample of a study of blood T cell repertoires in COVID-19. Only in-frame clones appear in the TCRdb table, and some are missing; sequencing was by immunoSEQ multiplex PCR. The sample records about 120,000 clones, approximately 90% being singletons. The sample consisted of peripheral blood. Receptors originate from a woman between 50 and 59 years old with acute or convalescent COVID-19. CDR3s leave out the opening cysteine and the closing phenylalanine or tryptophan. The size entry is marked missing in some rows and otherwise reads once, few, many or a size class.

V gene: TRBV19; CDR3 length: 12; J gene: TRBJ2-3; clone size: .; CDR3 protein: ASTTTSGRDTQY
V gene: TRBV30; CDR3 length: 11; J gene: TRBJ1-1; clone size: .; CDR3 protein: AWSVDSNTEAF
V gene: TRBV24-1; CDR3 length: 11; J gene: TRBJ1-2; clone size: .; CDR3 protein: ATSEPGDYGYT
V gene: TRBV7-9; CDR3 length: 16; J gene: TRBJ1-3; clone size: .; CDR3 protein: ASSPTAGTGGSGNTIY
V gene: TRBV9; CDR3 length: 11; J gene: TRBJ2-7; clone size: .; CDR3 protein: ASSVVAGGEQY
V gene: TRBV5-1; CDR3 length: 11; J gene: TRBJ2-2; clone size: .; CDR3 protein: ASKEPNTGELF
V gene: TRBV7-9; CDR3 length: 15; J gene: TRBJ2-1; clone size: .; CDR3 protein: ASSLRSGTRPSDEQF
V gene: TRBV5-1; CDR3 length: 14; J gene: TRBJ2-2; clone size: .; CDR3 protein: ASSFQTGYDTGELF
V gene: TRBV6-5; CDR3 length: 13; J gene: TRBJ1-6; clone size: .; CDR3 protein: ASRRRGSYNSPLH
V gene: TRBV30; CDR3 length: 13; J gene: TRBJ2-7; clone size: .; CDR3 protein: AWSAPGTGAYEQY
V gene: TRBV6-5; CDR3 length: 11; J gene: TRBJ1-2; clone size: .; CDR3 protein: ASSHGGADGYT
V gene: TRBV27; CDR3 length: 14; J gene: TRBJ1-1; clone size: .; CDR3 protein: ASSLSMLGTGIEAF
V gene: TRBV9; CDR3 length: 12; J gene: TRBJ1-1; clone size: .; CDR3 protein: ASSVAEVSTEAF
V gene: TRBV24-1; CDR3 length: 11; J gene: TRBJ1-1; clone size: .; CDR3 protein: ATRGGGNTEAF
V gene: TRBV5-4; CDR3 length: 11; J gene: TRBJ2-1; clone size: .; CDR3 protein: ASSPDSHNEQF
V gene: TRBV7-3; CDR3 length: 12; J gene: TRBJ2-7; clone size: .; CDR3 protein: ASSSTGGGSEQY
V gene: TRBV19; CDR3 length: 11; J gene: TRBJ1-2; clone size: .; CDR3 protein: ASSIHRQDGYT
V gene: TRBV5-1; CDR3 length: 14; J gene: TRBJ2-1; clone size: .; CDR3 protein: ASSSLPGVAYNEQF
V gene: TRBV5-4; CDR3 length: 13; J gene: TRBJ2-1; clone size: once; CDR3 protein: ASNTGTGGFNEQF
V gene: TRBV18; CDR3 length: 14; J gene: TRBJ2-7; clone size: .; CDR3 protein: ASSRLLAGASYEQY
V gene: TRBV6-4; CDR3 length: 17; J gene: TRBJ2-1; clone size: .; CDR3 protein: ASSEFSFTDRALYNEQF
V gene: TRBV6-5; CDR3 length: 13; J gene: TRBJ1-3; clone size: few; CDR3 protein: ASSPSQGTGNTIY
V gene: TRBV27; CDR3 length: 15; J gene: TRBJ2-1; clone size: .; CDR3 protein: ASSSGLGARAINEQF
V gene: TRBV6-2/TRBV6-3; CDR3 length: 12; J gene: TRBJ1-1; clone size: .; CDR3 protein: ASSYAPGGREAF
V gene: TRBV3-1/TRBV3-2; CDR3 length: 12; J gene: TRBJ1-1; clone size: .; CDR3 protein: ASSFRRGYTEAF
V gene: TRBV4-2; CDR3 length: 14; J gene: TRBJ2-1; clone size: .; CDR3 protein: ASNRLAGGKYNEQF
V gene: TRBV6-5; CDR3 length: 12; J gene: TRBJ2-3; clone size: few; CDR3 protein: ASSYTLASDTQY
V gene: TRBV7-9; CDR3 length: 11; J gene: TRBJ2-5; clone size: .; CDR3 protein: ASDGGAQETQY
V gene: TRBV7-2; CDR3 length: 13; J gene: TRBJ1-6; clone size: .; CDR3 protein: ASSPMGHTNSPLH
V gene: TRBV4-3; CDR3 length: 13; J gene: TRBJ1-3; clone size: once; CDR3 protein: ASSSGQGPGNTIY
V gene: TRBV5-1; CDR3 length: 14; J gene: TRBJ1-3; clone size: .; CDR3 protein: ASSLEQGHLGNTIY
V gene: TRBV29-1; CDR3 length: 11; J gene: TRBJ1-1; clone size: .; CDR3 protein: SVVGGGDTEAF
V gene: TRBV27; CDR3 length: 15; J gene: TRBJ1-5; clone size: .; CDR3 protein: ASSSGQGGGWYQPQH
V gene: TRBV10-3; CDR3 length: 11; J gene: TRBJ1-1; clone size: .; CDR3 protein: AISDGGSTEAF
V gene: TRBV6-6; CDR3 length: 13; J gene: TRBJ1-5; clone size: .; CDR3 protein: ASSYSIASNQPQH
V gene: TRBV5-1; CDR3 length: 12; J gene: TRBJ1-6; clone size: .; CDR3 protein: ASSSQGRNSPLH
V gene: TRBV9; CDR3 length: 18; J gene: TRBJ2-2; clone size: .; CDR3 protein: ASSAPLGRDRNQNTGELF
V gene: TRBV7-6; CDR3 length: 16; J gene: TRBJ2-1; clone size: .; CDR3 protein: ASSLRPSGGRSYNEQF
V gene: TRBV6-2/TRBV6-3; CDR3 length: 11; J gene: TRBJ1-2; clone size: .; CDR3 protein: ASSLQGKGGYT
V gene: TRBV9; CDR3 length: 11; J gene: TRBJ2-7; clone size: .; CDR3 protein: ASSTAGGYEQY
V gene: TRBV7-2; CDR3 length: 13; J gene: TRBJ2-7; clone size: few; CDR3 protein: ASSLARQLAYEQY